This T cell receptor beta chain emerged from a study of blood T cell repertoires in COVID-19. This clone was counted only a few times. Produced via immunoSEQ multiplex PCR; TCRdb's table is partial and in-frame only. This sample has about 180,000 clones, with 70% to 90% found just once. CDR3 length equals 13 residues. The ends were cut back, 6 bases at V and 3 bases at J, with 8 bases in the middle. Germline V lookup: CDR1 SEHNR, CDR2 FQNEAQ (reference sequence). The sequenced material came from peripheral blood. The clonotype comes from a woman of 80 years or more with acute or convalescent COVID-19. J is TRBJ1-4 and V is TRBV7-9; D is uncertain. The CDR3 spells CASRTGSNEKLFF. DNA of the CDR3: TGTGCCAGCAGAACGGGGTCTAATGAAAAACTGTTTTTT.